This paragraph reports one TCR beta chain. The target antigen is unknown. The data are from a study of cytomegalovirus exposure and HLA in healthy donors. Study at large: Counted in an early data release were approximately 85 million unique TCRs from HLA-typed donors.

PCR amplification relied on 60 Vbeta primers (plus 13 Jbeta primers). The repertoire was sequenced with immunoSEQ multiplex PCR; TCRdb's copy has only in-frame clones and lacks some. This sample has fewer than 200,000 clones, with around 83% found just once. Overall study findings and caveats: Rare TCR sequences predominated, though certain public TCRs were found in many donors. An apparent linkage of common viral pathogens to several of the most significant clusters emerged in a later analysis. In a later analysis, V- and J-gene trimming of beta chains associated with a DCLRE1C missense variant, replicated independently.

Sequenced input: PBMCs. This clonotype originated in a girl aged 2-10 years in good health and CMV-seropositive.

The CDR3 DNA reads TGTGCCAGCAGCCAAGATACGGCGGGAGGGATTCGGAGGGAGCAGTACTTC. The encoded protein is CASSQDTAGGIRREQYF. The gene calls are TRBV4-2 and TRBJ2-7, with 9 bases that match TRBD2. From germline, CDR1 is LGHNA and CDR2 YNFKEQ. The CDR3 sequence is 17 residues long. With 0 bases clipped from V and 7 bases from J, the junction kept 13 bases outside the gene matches.